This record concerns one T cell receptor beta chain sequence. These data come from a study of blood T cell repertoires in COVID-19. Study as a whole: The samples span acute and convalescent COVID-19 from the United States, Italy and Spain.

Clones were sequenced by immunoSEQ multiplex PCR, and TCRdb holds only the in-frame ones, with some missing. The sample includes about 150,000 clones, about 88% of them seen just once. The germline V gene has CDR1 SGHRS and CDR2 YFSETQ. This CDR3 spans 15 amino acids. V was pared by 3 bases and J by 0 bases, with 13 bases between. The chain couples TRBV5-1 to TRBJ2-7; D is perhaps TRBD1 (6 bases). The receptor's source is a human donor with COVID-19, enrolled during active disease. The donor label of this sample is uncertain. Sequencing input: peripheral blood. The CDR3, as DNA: TGCGCCAGCAGCTCCCCTACAGGGCCCTCCTACGAGCAGTACTTC. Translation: CASSSPTGPSYEQYF.